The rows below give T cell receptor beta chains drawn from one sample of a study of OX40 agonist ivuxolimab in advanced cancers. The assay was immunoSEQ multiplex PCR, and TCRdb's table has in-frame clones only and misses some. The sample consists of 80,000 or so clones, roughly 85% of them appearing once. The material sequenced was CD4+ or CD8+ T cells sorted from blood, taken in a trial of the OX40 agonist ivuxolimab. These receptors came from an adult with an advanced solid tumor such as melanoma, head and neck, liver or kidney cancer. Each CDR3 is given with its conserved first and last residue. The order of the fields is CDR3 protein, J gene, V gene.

CASRTGTAETTEAFF	TRBJ1-1	TRBV6-1
CASSQSTGGNYEQYF	TRBJ2-7	TRBV4-1
CASLPPAGDTGELFF	TRBJ2-2	TRBV28
CASSLLGGPSGNTIYF	TRBJ1-3	TRBV7-6
CASSRTGASGANVLTF	TRBJ2-6	TRBV21-1
CASRMGTGSYEQYF	TRBJ2-7	TRBV7-9
CASISTNKEAFF	TRBJ1-1	TRBV5-4
CASSLSGYNEKLFF	TRBJ1-4	TRBV7-9
CASRSPGGYTF	TRBJ1-2	TRBV6-5
CASSISAGSYNEQFF	TRBJ2-1	TRBV5-1
CASRPGTGRPPNTGELFF	TRBJ2-2	TRBV19
CASRYEGANVLTF	TRBJ2-6	TRBV19
CASSRWRGGVLYNEQFF	TRBJ2-1	TRBV7-9
CASSLGVLSEQYF	TRBJ2-7	TRBV5-1
CASSLAGTGGNQPQHF	TRBJ1-5	TRBV7-9
CASSIPGLDGNEQFF	TRBJ2-1	TRBV6-6
CASSLGVRRGGTGELFF	TRBJ2-2	TRBV11-2
CASSFRAETGELFF	TRBJ2-2	TRBV5-1
CASSEYAEYNEQFF	TRBJ2-1	TRBV25-1
CASSARTSHPQETQYF	TRBJ2-5	TRBV9
CASSPQRGEQYF	TRBJ2-7	TRBV7-2
CASSRGDRLNTEAFF	TRBJ1-1	TRBV28
CASSVGQGATYEQYF	TRBJ2-7	TRBV9
CASRAGGGTDTQYF	TRBJ2-3	TRBV6-4
CASSLVGGMANTEAFF	TRBJ1-1	TRBV5-4
CASSLEIMAYEQYF	TRBJ2-7	TRBV7-2
CAWSAQAGGELFF	TRBJ2-2	TRBV30
CASAWGQGVHEQYF	TRBJ2-7	TRBV12-5
CSVDGTGYQGQYF	TRBJ2-7	TRBV29-1
CASRIIAGRTDTQYF	TRBJ2-3	TRBV6-5
CASSTPGRAYEQYF	TRBJ2-7	TRBV21-1
CASSVPPSGNYGYTF	TRBJ1-2	TRBV9
CASRMDRGGTDTQYF	TRBJ2-3	TRBV2
CASSVQGQGNTIYF	TRBJ1-3	TRBV9
CASSLNYEQYF	TRBJ2-7	TRBV6-5
CASSLDNQPQHF	TRBJ1-5	TRBV28
CASRTQGVAYGYTF	TRBJ1-2	TRBV19
CASSLDSAGGNEQFF	TRBJ2-1	TRBV7-2
CASSDIAAGELFF	TRBJ2-2	TRBV6-4